This T cell receptor (beta chain) was sequenced for a study of control samples from healthy donors and cancer patients. This clone was seen a single time. V lost 6 bases and J lost 4; bases outside the gene matches: 9. The CDR3 totals 15 residues. Here immunoSEQ multiplex PCR was the method, and the copy in TCRdb shows in-frame clones only, minus some. Of 150,000 to 200,000 clones in the sample, over 85% are singletons; the top ten hold 8.5%. The rearrangement links TRBV6-7 to TRBJ1-5, with TRBD1 matching over 7 bases. TRBV6-7 is placed among ORFs of uncertain function. Sequenced sample: blood. The origin of this receptor is a woman between 40 and 55 years old in good health. CDR3 protein: CASRGATGPNQPQHF. The CDR3 DNA sequence: TGTGCCAGCAGGGGGGCGACAGGGCCTAATCAGCCCCAGCATTTT.